The text below deals with one TCR beta chain. This clonotype was counted ten times or more. The clone's antigen remains unknown. It has no much larger one-base neighbor in the sample; base qualities were not kept. Counted from cysteine to phenylalanine, this CDR3 has 13 amino acids. Of the read, only the CDR3 DNA is kept; its 39 bases are in frame from base 1. Trimming removed 2 bases from V and 5 bases from J, leaving 9 bases between the germline ends. Set within a cohort of healthcare workers in London, UK, this nested case-control study involved weekly PCR testing of nasopharyngeal swabs along with blood sampling. Healthcare workers were recruited during the week of the UK lockdown, between 23 and 31 March 2020, and followed weekly for up to about 15 weeks. The data were taken from a study of early T cells in non-severe SARS-CoV-2 infection (dated by TCRdb to the early 2020s). With regard to the full study: Bulk RNA from unsorted whole blood was used for TCR sequencing, so alpha and beta chains could not be paired.

The library was produced with 5' RACE. The instrument was a NextSeq 500. To correct for sequencing error and PCR bias, the TCR library protocol tagged individual cDNA molecules with unique molecular identifiers. Sequencing covered both TCR alpha and beta chains, and within each sample the abundances of alpha and beta sequences were tightly co-correlated. Concerning the study's data processing: V gene, J gene and CDR3 annotation of TCR sequences was performed with Decombinator V4. Expanded TCRs were defined as changing significantly between any two time points under a Poisson model with p below 0.0001. TCR abundances were normalised to the total number of TCRs sequenced in each sample and reported as counts per million. MAIT TCRs were defined by TRAV1-2 paired with TRAJ12, TRAJ20 or TRAJ33, and iNKT TCRs by TRAV10 paired with TRAJ18. VDJdb, accessed 1 November 2021, was searched for CMV, EBV and SARS-CoV-2 annotated TCRs, excluding TCRs annotated for multiple antigens. The public sequencing data were trimmed at Q25 with fastp and processed into clonotypes with MiXCR by TCRdb, which kept only in-frame beta chains. CDR3 protein duplicates are merged, each entry listing the most common genes and DNA. TCRdb's processing, not the authors', yielded these V and J calls. This sample is represented by 25,000 to 35,000 distinct CDR3 sequences; around 7% of them were singletons. The ten largest clones represent 2.5% to 3% of the sample.

Summary of the overall study and its limitations: VDJdb matching was skewed toward anti-spike CD8 responses, so virus-specific expansions were likely underestimated and private and CD4 specificities were missed.

Recombination joined TRBV12-3 or TRBV12-4 with TRBJ1-2; too little of a D gene remains to name it. The specimen sequenced was whole blood. This TCR was sampled from an adult who was a healthcare worker with PCR-confirmed SARS-CoV-2 infection or an uninfected control (not recorded which). The CDR3 in this case is CASSLSAPYGYTF. The nucleotide sequence reads TGTGCCAGCAGTTTATCAGCACCTTATGGCTACACCTTC.